This T cell receptor beta chain was profiled in a study of T-cell reconstitution after alpha-beta-depleted transplantation in children. Comment on this clonotype: Its target is unknown.

Researchers prepared the TCRbeta library using unique molecular identifiers, the study reports. One entry per CDR3 protein, called by TCRdb with MiXCR from the PCR reads. The repertoire holds hundreds of thousands of distinct CDR3 sequences, with 13% as singletons. V lost 2 bases and J 6 bases, leaving 9 bases between the germline ends. This CDR3 has 12 residues. Germline lookup yields CDR1 DFQATT and CDR2 SNEGSKA (reference sequence). Overall study findings and caveats: Once a year had passed after transplant, T-cell counts and diversity came mostly from newly produced T cells. Reports say that about two months after transplant, the alpha-beta T cells came out of several hundred graft clones that had expanded. Surviving recipient T cells and thymic progenitors accounted for the high day-60 TCRbeta diversity observed in some patients.

The material was PBMCs, mostly from graft donor cells, obtained 360 days after TCRalphabeta/CD19-depleted stem cell transplant. The rearrangement links TRBV20-1 to TRBJ2-3; either TRBD1 or TRBD2 may supply D (5 bases each). The clonotype originates from a male patient aged 10 to 17 who had a stem cell transplant for acute myeloid leukemia, so the T cells may come from the graft donor. CDR3 protein: CSARYGADTQYF. The CDR3 DNA sequence: TGCAGTGCTAGATACGGGGCCGATACGCAGTATTTT.